This T cell receptor beta chain was identified during a study of blood T cell repertoires in COVID-19. Turning to the study itself: Samples came from the United States, Italy and Spain, spanning acute and convalescent COVID-19.

Germline loops: CDR1 MNHEY, CDR2 SVGAGI. After removal of 2 bases from V and 3 bases from J, the junction contained 5 bases not matched to a gene. The CDR3 runs 16 residues. The authors' processing: For nucleated cells, counts were estimated from reference gene primer amplification. Assay used: immunoSEQ multiplex PCR; TCRdb lists only in-frame clones, some missing. Clone size and the V and J calls come from that table; the DNA yielded D and trimming. The table includes roughly 130,000 clones, approximately 89% detected once. The sequence came from an older woman with acute or convalescent COVID-19. Sequenced input: peripheral blood. The chain is built from TRBV6-5 and TRBJ2-7, with 12 positions matching TRBD2. The CDR3 sequence is CASSYTASGRVYEQYF. The CDR3 coding sequence is TGTGCCAGCAGTTACACGGCTAGCGGGAGGGTCTACGAGCAGTACTTC.